Given below is one T cell receptor (beta chain) in context. Its target is not known. TCRdb keeps only in-frame clones here, not all; method: immunoSEQ multiplex PCR. This sample has 200,000 to 250,000 clones, with over 65% found just once. The donors were in the approximately 120-subject validation cohort; that cohort was separate from the approximately 730-subject first cohort. The data are from a study of cytomegalovirus exposure and HLA in healthy donors. The V and J ends lost 3 bases and 6 bases respectively, with 9 bases between them. This CDR3 has 11 amino acids. CDR1 is GTSNPN and CDR2 is SVGIG in the germline V gene (reference sequence). Regarding the study as a whole: First-cohort TCR clusters were later found to tend to co-occur in the 120 validation repertoires. The study recorded 150 to 200 TCR beta chains that were cytomegalovirus-associated. According to reports, the classifier identified cytomegalovirus status with high specificity and sensitivity.

The gene calls are TRBV30 and TRBJ2-7; D perhaps matches TRBD2 (5 bases). This clonotype was obtained from a woman aged 18-29 years in good health and CMV-seronegative. The sample consisted of PBMCs. As DNA, the CDR3 is TGTGCCTGGAGCGGTGGAGGCGAGCAGTACTTC. Its protein product is CAWSGGGEQYF.